This T cell receptor beta chain appears in the sequencing data of a study of control samples from healthy donors and cancer patients. The germline V and J ends were trimmed by 4 bases and 0 bases, with 5 bases remaining between them. The CDR3 has 13 amino acids. Germline V gene sequence: CDR1 KGHSH, CDR2 LQKENI. The table came from immunoSEQ multiplex PCR; TCRdb's copy has only in-frame clones and leaves some out. The sample yields 100,000 to 150,000 clones, roughly nine tenths seen once. The rearrangement uses TRBV18 and TRBJ2-3; D ambiguous. Specimen: blood. This sequence was found in a woman aged 18-29 years in good health. The DNA for the CDR3 is TGTGCCAGCTCACAGGGTAGCACAGATACGCAGTATTTT. Translation: CASSQGSTDTQYF.